The 18 T cell receptor beta chains presented below share a single source sample, sequenced in a study of shared clonotypes between healthy human individuals. Using immunoSEQ multiplex PCR, the repertoire was profiled, and TCRdb retains in-frame clones only, with some absent. The repertoire holds roughly 500,000 clones, with approximately 81% as singletons. The source material was PBMCs. All receptors derive from a woman between 40 and 55 years old in good health. Some clones in this sample may be carry-over from other donors' samples.

With regard to this clone: Given a far larger clone just one base away, this is likely a sequencing read error. The V and J genes are TRBV30 and TRBJ2-2; D ambiguous. Germline V gene lookup returns CDR1 GTSNPN and CDR2 SVGIG (reference sequence). This CDR3 has 13 residues. CDR3: CTWSDRRVGELFF. For the CDR3, the DNA is TGTACCTGGAGTGACCGGCGTGTCGGGGAGCTGTTTTTT.

Note on this clone: Since a much larger clone is just one base distant, this may be a read error. V usage is TRBV30 and J usage is TRBJ1-1; no clear D gene. The CDR3 has 15 amino acids. From germline, CDR1 is GTSNPN and CDR2 SVGIG (reference sequence). CDR3 protein: CAWSVCPQLNTGAFF. CDR3 nucleotides: TGTGCCTGGAGTGTATGCCCTCAACTGAACACTGGAGCTTTCTTT.

The chain is built from TRBV5-1 and TRBJ2-7; 10 nucleotides match TRBD2. V dropped 4 bases and J dropped 5; count of bases not matched to a gene: 6. From germline, CDR1 is SGHRS and CDR2 YFSETQ. There are 14 residues in the CDR3. Here the CDR3 reads CASSPGLAVDEQYF. The DNA of the CDR3 is TGCGCCAGCAGCCCCGGACTAGCGGTAGACGAGCAGTACTTC.

The rearrangement joins TRBV7-8 to TRBJ2-1, with TRBD2 identical over 16 bases. The J segment lost 9 bases and the V segment lost 5 bases, leaving 16 bases of the junction unmatched. This CDR3 comprises 19 residues. Germline CDR1 and CDR2: SGHVS and FQNEAQ. The CDR3 reads CASSPGLAGGAQRIREQFF. CDR3 nucleotides: TGTGCCAGCAGCCCGGGACTAGCGGGAGGGGCGCAGAGGATTCGTGAGCAGTTCTTC.

This clone was recorded only once. The chain carries TRBV30 and TRBJ2-7, with a possible D match to TRBD1 (6 bases). V lost 4 bases and J 3 bases, leaving 13 bases between the germline ends. CDR1 is GTSNPN and CDR2 is SVGIG in the germline V gene (reference sequence). There are 13 residues in the CDR3. CDR3 sequence reads: CAWKPGQHYEQYF. The CDR3 DNA reads TGTGCCTGGAAGCCTGGACAGCACTACGAGCAGTACTTC.

J is TRBJ1-2 and V is TRBV7-9, with a possible D match to TRBD1 (6 bases). Deletions cut 5 bases from V and 7 bases from J, with 11 bases between. Germline V gene sequence: CDR1 SEHNR, CDR2 FQNEAQ (reference sequence). The CDR3 extends over 12 amino acids. The CDR3 bases are TGTGCCAGCAGCCAAGGGACACTTGGCTACACCTTC. It codes for CASSQGTLGYTF.

The chain couples TRBV11-3 to TRBJ2-5; D is perhaps TRBD1 or TRBD2 (6 bases each). The germline V gene encodes CDR1 SGHNT and CDR2 YENEEA. Trimming removed 5 bases at V and 5 bases at J, with 18 bases between. This CDR3 has 15 amino acids. The CDR3 region has the DNA TGTGCCAGCAGCCGTGGGGGCGGGATTGCGGAGACCCAGTACTTC. The encoded protein is CASSRGGGIAETQYF. Together with reference TRBV11-3 and TRBJ2-5, the CDR3 gives the full variable domain: EAGVVQSPRYKIIEKKQPVAFWCNPISGHNTLYWYLQNLGQGPELLIRYENEEAVDDSQLPKDRFSAERLKGVDSTLKIQPAELGDSAVYLCASSRGGGIAETQYFGPGTRLLVL.

This clone came up many times. This same CDR3 is encoded by further DNA sequences in the sample. The chain is built from TRBV10-2 and TRBJ1-1; perhaps TRBD1 as D (6 bases). Germline values: CDR1 WSHSY, CDR2 SAAADI. There are 13 residues in the CDR3. Trimming cost V 5 bases and J 1 base, with 8 bases left between them. This CDR3 reads CASSPTGNTEAFF. The CDR3 bases are TGCGCCAGCAGTCCGACAGGGAACACTGAAGCTTTCTTT.

The rearrangement joins TRBV7-3 to TRBJ2-7, with a tentative D call TRBD2 (5 bases). The CDR3 runs 14 residues. Germline V gene sequence: CDR1 SGHTA, CDR2 FQGTGA. V dropped 5 bases and J dropped 3 bases, with 14 bases sitting between them. CDR3 sequence reads: CASSRGGENYEQYF. CDR3 DNA sequence: TGTGCCAGCAGCCGCGGTGGGGAGAACTACGAGCAGTACTTC. The whole variable domain, filled in from reference TRBV7-3 and TRBJ2-7, reads GAGVSQTPSNKVTEKGKYVELRCDPISGHTALYWYRQSLGQGPEFLIYFQGTGAADDSGLPNDRFFAVRPEGSVSTLKIQRTERGDSAVYLCASSRGGENYEQYFGPGTRLTVT.

The rearrangement joins TRBV30 to TRBJ2-7; a possible D gene is TRBD2 (6 bases). Trimming left V 2 bases short and J 2 bases short, with 13 bases between. Per germline, CDR1 GTSNPN and CDR2 SVGIG (reference sequence). The CDR3 runs to 14 residues. CDR3 loop: CAWSSGVIPYEQYF. CDR3 coding DNA: TGTGCCTGGAGTTCGGGGGTTATACCCTACGAGCAGTACTTC.

Points on this clone: A far larger clone differs by one base, so this is likely a read error. This sample also contains other DNA sequences that code for the same CDR3. CDR3 protein: CASTRTHSVLGREKLFF. The CDR3 nucleotides read TGTGCCAGCACCCGGACTCATTCGGTCCTCGGCCGGGAAAAGCTGTTTTTT. The rearrangement joins TRBV27 to TRBJ1-4; D is unclear. Germline loops: CDR1 MNHEY, CDR2 SMNVEV (reference sequence). The CDR3 sequence is 17 residues long.

The chain couples TRBV6-5 to TRBJ2-7, with D uncertain. CDR3 length equals 14 residues. V was cut by 2 bases and J by 9 bases, with 17 bases left in between. CDR1 is MNHEY, CDR2 SVGAGI, per germline. The CDR3 here is CASSYERANLAQYF. The CDR3 nucleotides read TGTGCCAGCAGTTACGAACGGGCGAACCTCGCGCAGTACTTC.

The CDR3 region has the DNA TGTGCCACCAGCAGACTGGACAGGATCAACACTGAAGCTTTCTTT. Amino acid sequence: CATSRLDRINTEAFF. V usage is TRBV15 and J usage is TRBJ1-1; 7 bases line up with TRBD1. Germline V CDR1 and CDR2: LNHNV, YYDKDF (reference sequence). V shed 2 bases and J 2 bases; nucleotides not matched to a gene: 5. The CDR3 runs 15 residues.

This clone came up once. A much larger clone is a single base away; this may be a read error. V gene TRBV7-8 combines with J gene TRBJ2-2; possible D gene TRBD1, 6 bases. CDR3 length equals 17 residues. Germline assignment: CDR1 SGHVS and CDR2 FQNEAQ. The CDR3, as DNA: TGTGCCAGCAGCGTCCATGTGGGACAAACGAACACCGTGGAGCTGTTTTTT. It yields the protein CASSVHVGQTNTVELFF.

The chain recombines TRBV6-1 with TRBJ2-3, with 7 bases matching TRBD2. This CDR3 has 15 amino acids. V shed 4 bases and J 4 bases; nucleotides not matched to a gene: 8. CDR1 and CDR2 from the germline V gene are MNHNS and SASEGT. The CDR3 DNA follows: TGTGCCAGCAGTGGACTACTGGGGGGGGCAGATACGCAGTATTTT. Residues: CASSGLLGGADTQYF.

V is TRBV5-6 and J is TRBJ2-1, with 9 bases identical to TRBD2. Germline values: CDR1 SGHDT, CDR2 YYEEEE. The trim removed 4 bases at V and 10 bases at J, leaving 12 bases unmatched. This CDR3 comprises 15 residues. The CDR3: CASSPAGGGFLEQFF. DNA for the CDR3: TGTGCCAGCAGCCCGGCGGGAGGGGGGTTCCTGGAGCAGTTCTTC.

V and J are TRBV7-2 and TRBJ2-3; 9 bases match TRBD2. V gave up 5 bases and J gave up 3 bases; unmatched junction bases: 6. CDR1 and CDR2 from the germline V gene are SGHTA and FQGNSA. The CDR3 runs to 15 residues. CDR3 residues: CASSPAGGATDTQYF. Written as DNA, the CDR3 is TGTGCCAGCAGCCCCGCGGGAGGGGCAACAGATACGCAGTATTTT.

The CDR3 loop is CASSLGPGDALFF. Here the CDR3 DNA reads TGTGCCAGCAGCCTGGGGCCAGGGGACGCTTTGTTTTTT. The gene calls are TRBV7-7 and TRBJ1-4, with D possibly matching TRBD1 (6 bases). This CDR3 region has 13 residues. From germline, CDR1 is SSHAT and CDR2 FNYEAQ (reference sequence). Trimming stripped 5 bases from V and 15 bases from J, with 19 bases between.